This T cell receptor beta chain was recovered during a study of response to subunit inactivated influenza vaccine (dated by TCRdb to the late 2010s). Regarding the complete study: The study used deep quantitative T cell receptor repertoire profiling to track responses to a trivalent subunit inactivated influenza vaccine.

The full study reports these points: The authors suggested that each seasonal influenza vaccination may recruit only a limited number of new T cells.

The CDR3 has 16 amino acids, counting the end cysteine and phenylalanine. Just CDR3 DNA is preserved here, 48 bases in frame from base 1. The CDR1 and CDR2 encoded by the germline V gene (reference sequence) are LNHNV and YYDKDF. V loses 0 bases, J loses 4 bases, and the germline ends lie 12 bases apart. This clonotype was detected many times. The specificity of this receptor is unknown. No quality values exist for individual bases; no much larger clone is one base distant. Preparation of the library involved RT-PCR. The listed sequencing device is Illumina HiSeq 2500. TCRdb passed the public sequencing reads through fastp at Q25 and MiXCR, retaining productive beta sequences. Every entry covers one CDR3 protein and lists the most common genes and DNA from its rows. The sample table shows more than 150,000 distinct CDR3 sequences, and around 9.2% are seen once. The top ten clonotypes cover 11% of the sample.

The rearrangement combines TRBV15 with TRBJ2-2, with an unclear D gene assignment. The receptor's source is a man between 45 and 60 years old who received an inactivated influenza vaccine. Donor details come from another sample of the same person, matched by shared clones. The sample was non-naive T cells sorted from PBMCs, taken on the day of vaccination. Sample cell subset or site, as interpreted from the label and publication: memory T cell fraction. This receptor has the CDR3 CATSREMADLTGELFF. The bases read TGTGCCACCAGCAGAGAAATGGCAGACCTCACCGGGGAGCTGTTTTTT.